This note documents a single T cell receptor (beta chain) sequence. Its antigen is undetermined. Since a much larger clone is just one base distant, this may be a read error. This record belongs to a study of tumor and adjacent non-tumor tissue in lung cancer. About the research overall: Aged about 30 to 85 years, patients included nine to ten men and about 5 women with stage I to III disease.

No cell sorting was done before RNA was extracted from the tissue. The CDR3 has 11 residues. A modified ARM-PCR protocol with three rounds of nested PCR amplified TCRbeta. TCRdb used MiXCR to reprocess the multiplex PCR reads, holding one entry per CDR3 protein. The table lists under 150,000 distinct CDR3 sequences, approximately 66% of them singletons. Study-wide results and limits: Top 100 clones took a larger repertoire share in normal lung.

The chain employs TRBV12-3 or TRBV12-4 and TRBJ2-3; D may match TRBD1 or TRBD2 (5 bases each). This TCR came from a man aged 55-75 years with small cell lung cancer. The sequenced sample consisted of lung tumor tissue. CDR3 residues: CANSGTYTQYF. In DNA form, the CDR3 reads TGTGCCAACAGTGGGACGTATACGCAGTATTTT.